Here is one T cell receptor beta chain with its context. The antigen this receptor binds is unknown. Base qualities were left out, and no much larger clone turns up one base away. Libraries were constructed by RT-PCR. The sequencer listed for this sample is Illumina HiSeq 2500. TCRdb cleaned the public reads at Q25 with fastp, built clones with MiXCR and kept in-frame beta chains. CDR3 protein duplicates are merged, each entry listing the most common genes and DNA. This sample is represented by more than 450,000 distinct CDR3 sequences; roughly 10% of them were singletons. The leading ten clones occupy more than 8.5% of the sample. The sample originates from a study of response to subunit inactivated influenza vaccine (dated 2018 in TCRdb). About the full investigation: Deep quantitative T cell receptor repertoire profiling was used in the study to track responses to a trivalent subunit inactivated influenza vaccine.

From its cysteine to its phenylalanine, the CDR3 spans 14 amino acids. CDR3 DNA only is kept here, 42 bases in frame from base 1. The germline V end is reduced by 2 bases and the J end by 4 bases; junction bases left unmatched: 1. CDR1 and CDR2 are drawn from the germline V gene: SGDLS, YYNGEE. The paper as a whole reports these results and caveats: The authors proposed that each seasonal influenza vaccination may bring in only a limited number of new T cells.

The rearrangement joined TRBV9 to TRBJ2-7, and TRBD2 aligns with 12 junction nucleotides. The receptor comes from a man aged 45 to 65 who received an inactivated influenza vaccine. Donor details come from another sample of the same person, matched by shared clones. The specimen was PBMCs from blood, collected on the day of vaccination. The CDR3 region: CASSVGTSGYEQYF. Here is the DNA: TGTGCCAGCAGCGTCGGGACTAGCGGGTACGAGCAGTACTTC.